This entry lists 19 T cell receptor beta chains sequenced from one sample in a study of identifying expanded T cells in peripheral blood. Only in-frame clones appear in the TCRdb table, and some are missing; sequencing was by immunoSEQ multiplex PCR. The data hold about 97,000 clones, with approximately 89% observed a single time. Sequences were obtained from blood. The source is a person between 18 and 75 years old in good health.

The DNA of the CDR3 is TGTGCCAGCAGTTGGGGATCCGCGGACGAGTACAATGAGCAGTTCTTC. Its translation: CASSWGSADEYNEQFF. The V call is TRBV28, the J call TRBJ2-1; D remains ambiguous. Germline V CDR1 and CDR2: MDHEN, SYDVKM. The length of the CDR3 is 16 residues. Trimming removed 4 bases at V and 4 bases at J, with 17 bases between.

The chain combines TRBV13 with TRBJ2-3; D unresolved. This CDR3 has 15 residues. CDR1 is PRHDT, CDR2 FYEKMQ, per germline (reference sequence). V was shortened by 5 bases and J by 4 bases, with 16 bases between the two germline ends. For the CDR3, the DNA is TGTGCCAGCAGCCCCGCCAAAGGGCCCCCAGATACGCAGTATTTT. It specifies CASSPAKGPPDTQYF.

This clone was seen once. The CDR3 loop is CASSSGLAVDTQYF. As DNA, the CDR3 is TGTGCCAGCAGCTCTGGACTAGCTGTAGATACGCAGTATTTT. The rearrangement links TRBV5-6 to TRBJ2-3, with TRBD2 matching over 8 bases. The CDR3 is 14 amino acids. The germline gives CDR1 SGHDT, CDR2 YYEEEE. Germline trimming cut 3 bases from V and 5 bases from J; bases unmatched to any gene: 5.

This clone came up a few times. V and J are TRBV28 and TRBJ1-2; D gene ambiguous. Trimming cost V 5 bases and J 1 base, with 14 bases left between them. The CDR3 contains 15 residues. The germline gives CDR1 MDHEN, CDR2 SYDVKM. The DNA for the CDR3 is TGTGCCAGCAGTCCTCAGTCCCAGAGTAACTATGGCTACACCTTC. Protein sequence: CASSPQSQSNYGYTF.

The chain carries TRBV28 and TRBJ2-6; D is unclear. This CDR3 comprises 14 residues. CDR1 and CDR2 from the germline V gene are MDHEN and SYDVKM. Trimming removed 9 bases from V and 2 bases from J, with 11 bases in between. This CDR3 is CARVDPAGANVLTF. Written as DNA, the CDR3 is TGTGCCAGAGTGGACCCGGCTGGGGCCAACGTCCTGACTTTC.

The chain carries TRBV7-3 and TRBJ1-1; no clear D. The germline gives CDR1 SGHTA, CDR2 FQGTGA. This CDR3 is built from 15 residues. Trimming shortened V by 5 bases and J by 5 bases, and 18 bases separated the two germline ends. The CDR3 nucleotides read TGTGCCAGCAGCCTCGGGTCTCTGGGTGGAACTGAAGCTTTCTTT. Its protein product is CASSLGSLGGTEAFF.

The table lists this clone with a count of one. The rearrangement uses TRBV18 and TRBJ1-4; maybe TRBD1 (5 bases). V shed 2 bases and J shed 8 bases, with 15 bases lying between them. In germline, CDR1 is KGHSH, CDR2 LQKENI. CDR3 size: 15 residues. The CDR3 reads CASSPGGGADEKLFF. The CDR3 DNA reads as TGTGCCAGCTCACCAGGGGGAGGGGCGGACGAAAAACTGTTTTTT.

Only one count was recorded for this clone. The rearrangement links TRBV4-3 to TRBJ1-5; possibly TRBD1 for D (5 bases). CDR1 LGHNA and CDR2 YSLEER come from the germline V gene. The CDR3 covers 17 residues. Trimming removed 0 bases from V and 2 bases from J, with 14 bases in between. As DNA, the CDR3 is TGCGCCAGCAGCCAAGATCGGGGCCCTGTTGGCAATCAGCCCCAGCATTTT. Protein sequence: CASSQDRGPVGNQPQHF.

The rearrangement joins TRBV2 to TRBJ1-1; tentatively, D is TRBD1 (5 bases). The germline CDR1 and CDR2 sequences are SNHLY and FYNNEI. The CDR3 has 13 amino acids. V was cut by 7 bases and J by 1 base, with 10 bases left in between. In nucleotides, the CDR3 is TGTGCCAGCACTGGGGGAGCGAACACTGAAGCTTTCTTT. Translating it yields CASTGGANTEAFF.

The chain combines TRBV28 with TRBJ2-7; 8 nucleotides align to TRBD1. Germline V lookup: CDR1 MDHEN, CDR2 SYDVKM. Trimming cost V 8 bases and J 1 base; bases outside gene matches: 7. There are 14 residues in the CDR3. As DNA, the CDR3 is TGTGCCAGCCTAGATAACAGGGGGTCCTACGAGCAGTACTTC. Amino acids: CASLDNRGSYEQYF.

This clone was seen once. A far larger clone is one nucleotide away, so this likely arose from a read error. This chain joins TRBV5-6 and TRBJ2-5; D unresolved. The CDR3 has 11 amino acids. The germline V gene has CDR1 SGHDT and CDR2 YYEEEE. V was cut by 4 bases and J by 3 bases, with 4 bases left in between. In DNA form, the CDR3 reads TGTGCCAGCAGCGTAGAAGAGACCCAGTACTTC. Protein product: CASSVEETQYF.

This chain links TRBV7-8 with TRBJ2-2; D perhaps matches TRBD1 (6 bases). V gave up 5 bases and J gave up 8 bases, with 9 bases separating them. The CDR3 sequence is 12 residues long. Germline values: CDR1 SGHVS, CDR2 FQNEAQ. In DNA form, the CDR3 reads TGTGCCAGCAGCCCAGGGGCTGGGGAGCTGTTTTTT. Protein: CASSPGAGELFF.

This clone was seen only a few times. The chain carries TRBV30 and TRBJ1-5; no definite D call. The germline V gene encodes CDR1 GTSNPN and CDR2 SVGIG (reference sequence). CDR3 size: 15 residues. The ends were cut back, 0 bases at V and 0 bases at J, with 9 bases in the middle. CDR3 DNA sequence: TGTGCCTGGAGTGTACGGCCAGGTAGCAATCAGCCCCAGCATTTT. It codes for CAWSVRPGSNQPQHF.

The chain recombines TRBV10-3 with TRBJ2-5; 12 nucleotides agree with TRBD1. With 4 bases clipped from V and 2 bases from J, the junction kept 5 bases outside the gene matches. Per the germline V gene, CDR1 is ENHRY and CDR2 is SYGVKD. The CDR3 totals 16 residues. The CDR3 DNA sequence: TGTGCCATCAGTGGGGGGACAGGGGGCCCTCAAGAGACCCAGTACTTC. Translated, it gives CAISGGTGGPQETQYF.

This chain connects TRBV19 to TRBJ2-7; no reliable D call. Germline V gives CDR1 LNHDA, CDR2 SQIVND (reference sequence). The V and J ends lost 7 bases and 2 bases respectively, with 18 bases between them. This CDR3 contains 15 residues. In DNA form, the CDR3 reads TGTGCCAGTACCCTTGACCACCAAGGACCCTACGAGCAGTACTTC. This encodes CASTLDHQGPYEQYF.

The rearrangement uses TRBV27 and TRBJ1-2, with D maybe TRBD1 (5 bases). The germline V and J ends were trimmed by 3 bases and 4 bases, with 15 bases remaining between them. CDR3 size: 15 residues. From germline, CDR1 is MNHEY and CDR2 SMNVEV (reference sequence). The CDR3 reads CASSFEGRPPYGYTF. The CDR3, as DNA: TGTGCCAGCAGTTTTGAGGGGAGGCCCCCCTATGGCTACACCTTC.

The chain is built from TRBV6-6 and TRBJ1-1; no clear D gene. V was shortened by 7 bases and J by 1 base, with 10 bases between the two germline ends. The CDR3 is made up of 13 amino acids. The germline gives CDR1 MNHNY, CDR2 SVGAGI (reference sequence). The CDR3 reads CASTVDGNTEAFF. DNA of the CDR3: TGTGCCAGCACCGTCGACGGGAACACTGAAGCTTTCTTT.

Here the CDR3 DNA reads TGTGCCAGCAGCTTGTATCGGACTAGCGGGACATCAAATGAGCAGTTCTTC. Its protein is CASSLYRTSGTSNEQFF. This chain connects TRBV11-2 to TRBJ2-1; TRBD2 matches at 12 bases. Germline trimming cut 3 bases from V and 7 bases from J; bases unmatched to any gene: 10. The length of the CDR3 is 17 residues. The germline CDR1 and CDR2 sequences are SGHAT and FQNNGV.

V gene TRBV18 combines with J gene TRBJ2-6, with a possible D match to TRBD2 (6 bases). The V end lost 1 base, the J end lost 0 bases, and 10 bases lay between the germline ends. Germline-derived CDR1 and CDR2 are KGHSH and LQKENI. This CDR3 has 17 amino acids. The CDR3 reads CASSPRLEGSGANVLTF. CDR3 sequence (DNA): TGTGCCAGCTCACCACGGTTGGAGGGCTCTGGGGCCAACGTCCTGACTTTC.